This T cell receptor beta chain was sequenced during a study of shared clonotypes between healthy human individuals (dated by TCRdb to the early 2020s). Some background on the complete study: The cohort included three men and a couple of women between 18 and 49 years of age. For each donor, CD4 naive and CD4 memory were each run on three plates, CD8 naive on two plates, and CD8 memory on one plate. To estimate repertoire size and how much clonotypes are shared between individuals, the study performed deep sequencing of blood TCR repertoires from 4 to 6 healthy adults. Each donor's leukapheresis produced roughly between roughly 0.94 and 9.5 billion PBMCs. To increase sequencing depth and limit assay-specific biases, different laboratories used diverse techniques to prepare libraries and sequence TCR repertoires.

About this clone itself: Its antigen is unknown. The input lacks base qualities; no much larger clone sits a single base away.

From cysteine to phenylalanine, the CDR3 is 12 amino acids long. Only the CDR3 DNA is retained, 36 bases long and in frame from the first base. Here V drops 7 bases and J drops 3 bases, and the junction holds 2 bases not matched to any gene. The CDR1 and CDR2 encoded by the germline V gene are MNHNS and SASEGT. Overall study results and their limits: Clonotypes shared by all four sorted-subset donors showed higher generation probabilities than non-shared clonotypes. Because the study included a small number of donors, the genetic and exposure-history diversity represented was limited. Sampling was restricted to blood, and TCR repertoires in tissues likely differ from the TCR repertoires found in blood. Rarefaction of sorted-subset datasets indicated incomplete sequencing despite the large sequencing depth. Naive subsets generally had larger estimated clonotype richness than memory subsets did. Pairwise subsampling indicated that sequencing depth was expected to affect the degree of clonotype sharing among donors. Across a few donors, about 5% of naive CD4, 3.5% of naive CD8, 2.3% of memory CD4, and around 0.4% of memory CD8 clonotypes were shared.

Using the deep immunoSEQ assay, TCR CDR3 regions were amplified from genomic DNA by multiplex PCR. Extracted genomic DNA from each cell subset was spread evenly across all wells of several immunoSEQ 96-well plates, with each plate serving as a replicate. For sorted subsets, each replicate PCR was loaded with roughly 190 ng genomic DNA, equivalent to about 30,000 T cell genomes. The purified libraries were quantified using a Qubit 3.0 fluorometer, sized with a Bioanalyzer 2100, and then quantified again using the KAPA Library Quantification kit. Each immunoSEQ 96-well plate was sequenced on its own single-read 150-cycle Illumina NextSeq 550 flow cell. The authors' analysis ran thus. Because only junctional sequences without quality scores were contained in the immunoSEQ output, filtering matching that applied to full-length reads could not be performed. To assign V/J genes and CDR3, sequences were annotated using PyIR, a Python wrapper for IgBLAST v1.9, with IMGT germline references. Reads were filtered out if the reads had weak V/J assignments (E-value above 1e-6), no CDR3, stop codons, out-of-frame junctions, or ambiguous translated residues. V3J clonotypes were defined by identical inferred V gene, J gene, and CDR3 amino acid sequence. Percentage overlap between repertoires was calculated by dividing the number of shared unique clonotypes by the size of the smaller repertoire. Repertoire richness was assessed with RTK rarefaction, the Chao1 estimator, and Recon v2.1 estimates of unobserved clonotypes. OLGA was used to compute generation probabilities for all TCRbeta clonotypes that the gDNA method yielded from a few donors. Sourced from immuneACCESS, this table was stored by TCRdb with only in-frame sequences that have V and J called. A share of the clones is absent; for the studies checked, an unresolved V gene accounts for under half, and the remainder has no known explanation. Clonal size and the V and J genes are those of that table, whereas D and trimming came from the DNA. This sample comprises around 350,000 clones, 73% of them detected only once. The ten most abundant clones make up under 11% of the sample.

The donors were healthy, HIV-negative adults who had no recently reported acute infections or vaccinations. Every donor was a Caucasian adult residing in Nashville, Tennessee, USA. CD4+ T cells were enriched by magnetic negative selection; naive cells were then positively selected on CD45RA, and the negative fraction formed the memory subset. After blood collection by leukapheresis, PBMCs were isolated using Ficoll-Histopaque density gradient centrifugation and then cryopreserved in the vapor phase of liquid nitrogen. Purity and quantity of every magnetically sorted T cell population were checked by analytical flow cytometry. Genomic DNA was isolated from every sorted fraction and measured by UV absorbance on a Nanodrop 2000c.

The TCR was taken from a man younger than 45 in good health. The chain employs TRBV6-1 and TRBJ1-1, and TRBD1 matches 7 of the central bases. Sequenced input: memory CD4+ T cells sorted from blood. Explained via the paper, the cell subset or site label denotes: CD45RA-negative fraction. The DNA reads as follows: TGTGCCAGCAAACAGGGGCACACTGAAGCTTTCTTT. The translation is CASKQGHTEAFF.